This T cell receptor (beta chain) was recorded in a study of blood T cell repertoires in COVID-19. This CDR3 contains 11 residues. V was shortened by 4 bases and J by 3 bases, with 4 bases between the two germline ends. In germline, CDR1 is ENHRY, CDR2 SYGVKD. This table comes from immunoSEQ multiplex PCR, and its TCRdb copy is limited to in-frame clones, with some not included. The top ten hold 0.65% to 0.95% of the sample, which has under 200,000 clones, roughly nine tenths seen once. The chain couples TRBV10-3 to TRBJ2-7; D not resolved. What was sequenced was peripheral blood. The source is an older woman with acute or convalescent COVID-19. CDR3 sequence: CAISADYEQYF. For the CDR3, the DNA is TGTGCCATCAGTGCAGACTACGAGCAGTACTTC.